The 20 T cell receptor beta chains given below trace back to one sample, sequenced in a study of T cell changes during pregnancy in multiple sclerosis. Sequencing used immunoSEQ multiplex PCR; TCRdb keeps in-frame clones, though not all of them. Among fewer than 140,000 clones listed, about 89% were seen once. The sequences come from peripheral blood, collected before pregnancy. These receptors were obtained from a female donor with multiple sclerosis, enrolled in a pregnancy study.

The rearrangement links TRBV6-5 to TRBJ1-2; tentative D call: TRBD1 (6 bases). V was trimmed by 2 bases and J by 5 bases, leaving 12 bases between them. The CDR3 consists of 14 residues. Germline V CDR1 and CDR2: MNHEY, SVGAGI. CDR3: CASSYRQGRYGYTF. The DNA for the CDR3 is TGTGCCAGCAGTTACCGGCAGGGGAGATATGGCTACACCTTC.

The gene calls are TRBV19 and TRBJ2-1; a possible D gene is TRBD1 (6 bases). The CDR3 length is 14 residues. The germline V gene has CDR1 LNHDA and CDR2 SQIVND (reference sequence). V was trimmed by 5 bases and J by 5 bases, leaving 13 bases between them. The CDR3 spells CASSVGTWNNEQFF. CDR3 DNA sequence: TGTGCCAGTAGTGTGGGGACATGGAACAATGAGCAGTTCTTC.

This clone was observed a single time. This chain joins TRBV30 and TRBJ1-1, with D possibly TRBD1 on 5 matching bases. This CDR3 region has 13 residues. V was cut by 6 bases and J by 1 base, with 12 bases left in between. The germline gives CDR1 GTSNPN, CDR2 SVGIG (reference sequence). The DNA for the CDR3 is TGTGCCTGCCGCCGACAGACGAACACTGAAGCTTTCTTT. Its translation is CACRRQTNTEAFF.

About this clone: One end of the junction does not line up with germline, which may come from a read error. V is TRBV5-4 and J is TRBJ2-1; D not resolved. The germline V gene encodes CDR1 SGHNT and CDR2 YYREEE (reference sequence). The CDR3 sequence is 15 residues long. CDR3: CASSFAARSFNEQFF. CDR3 DNA sequence: TGTGCCAGCAGCTTTGCGGCACGGTCCTTCAATGAGCAGTTCTTC.

CDR3 region: CASGFGGRGPQHF. The DNA of the CDR3 is TGTGCTAGTGGTTTCGGGGGTCGAGGGCCCCAGCATTTT. This chain uses TRBV12-5 with TRBJ1-5, with D possibly TRBD1 on 5 matching bases. With 3 bases removed from V and 9 bases from J, the gap between germline ends came to 12 bases. This CDR3 has 13 amino acids. Germline lookup yields CDR1 LGHNT and CDR2 FRNRAP.

The chain recombines TRBV7-2 with TRBJ2-2, with D hard to call. V was clipped by 4 bases and J by 4 bases, with 4 bases between them. Germline assignment: CDR1 SGHTA and CDR2 FQGNSA. The length of the CDR3 is 12 residues. In DNA form, the CDR3 reads TGTGCCAGCAGCTCTTTCACCGGGGAGCTGTTTTTT. This gives the protein CASSSFTGELFF.

CDR3 region: CASSIDPGGSYNEQFF. In DNA form, the CDR3 reads TGTGCCAGTAGTATAGATCCGGGAGGGTCCTACAATGAGCAGTTCTTC. The V and J genes are TRBV19 and TRBJ2-1; 8 nucleotides agree with TRBD2. The CDR3 extends over 16 amino acids. The germline V gene has CDR1 LNHDA and CDR2 SQIVND (reference sequence). V lost 0 bases and J lost 1; bases outside the gene matches: 2.

J is TRBJ1-3 and V is TRBV7-8, with D uncertain. Germline-derived CDR1 and CDR2 are SGHVS and FQNEAQ. V lost 2 bases to trimming and J lost 0 bases, with 5 bases between them. The CDR3 consists of 14 residues. The CDR3 reads CASSLTSSGNTIYF. In nucleotides, the CDR3 is TGTGCCAGCAGCTTAACGAGCTCTGGAAACACCATATATTTT.

The chain couples TRBV4-1 to TRBJ1-4; 7 bases map to TRBD1. CDR3 length: 14 amino acids. Germline V gives CDR1 MGHRA, CDR2 YSYEKL. J lost 7 bases, V lost 4 bases, and 6 bases had no gene match. CDR3 nucleotide sequence: TGCGCCAGCAGCCGATTACAGGGGCCTGAAAAACTGTTTTTT. It translates to CASSRLQGPEKLFF.

Worth noting for this clone: Other nucleotide sequences from this sample produce the same CDR3. The CDR3 DNA is TGTGCCAGCAGCCTGGTAGAAGAGACCCAGTACTTC. This encodes CASSLVEETQYF. The gene calls are TRBV28 and TRBJ2-5, with no clear D. The V end was cut by 6 bases, the J end by 3 bases, with 8 bases between. The CDR3 covers 12 residues. The germline V gene has CDR1 MDHEN and CDR2 SYDVKM.

CDR3 amino acids: CASSPGQGRNSPLHF. The CDR3 coding sequence is TGCGCCAGCAGCCCCGGACAGGGTCGTAATTCACCCCTCCACTTT. V gene TRBV5-1 combines with J gene TRBJ1-6; 8 bases match TRBD1. The length of the CDR3 is 15 residues. After removal of 4 bases from V and 6 bases from J, the junction contained 6 bases not matched to a gene. The germline gives CDR1 SGHRS, CDR2 YFSETQ.

The chain combines TRBV11-2 with TRBJ2-3; perhaps TRBD1 as D (6 bases). The V gene's germline CDR1 is SGHAT and CDR2 FQNNGV. With 5 bases removed from V and 4 bases from J, the gap between germline ends came to 19 bases. This CDR3 contains 16 residues. The CDR3 coding sequence is TGTGCCAGCAGCCTACACCCTAACAGGGTTCCAGATACGCAGTATTTT. Amino acids: CASSLHPNRVPDTQYF.

The sample holds a few counts of this clone. The rearrangement links TRBV4-1 to TRBJ1-6, with D possibly being TRBD1 (5 bases). The germline V gene encodes CDR1 MGHRA and CDR2 YSYEKL. V was cut by 4 bases and J by 8 bases, with 15 bases left in between. CDR3 size: 15 residues. The CDR3 DNA is TGCGCCAGCAGCCGAGACCCCCCGGGGGATTCACCCCTCCACTTT. Amino acid sequence: CASSRDPPGDSPLHF.

The V and J genes are TRBV6-1 and TRBJ2-2; 7 bases agree with TRBD2. The ends lost 8 bases at V and 5 bases at J; junction bases unmatched: 11. The germline CDR1 and CDR2 sequences are MNHNS and SASEGT. CDR3 length: 15 amino acids. In nucleotides, the CDR3 is TGTGCCAGCCCTGTCGCGGCGGGAGTTACCGGGGAGCTGTTTTTT. Protein sequence: CASPVAAGVTGELFF.

This chain uses TRBV9 with TRBJ2-3; 8 bases map to TRBD2. Trimming at V came to 3 bases and at J to 6 bases, leaving 12 bases not matched to a gene. CDR1 and CDR2 from the germline V gene are SGDLS and YYNGEE. This CDR3 has 16 residues. The CDR3 DNA reads TGTGCCAGCAGCGCCCAACTAGCGGCCCGGGGGGATACGCAGTATTTT. It is translated as CASSAQLAARGDTQYF.

V and J are TRBV27 and TRBJ2-7; 9 bases fit TRBD1. Germline V gene lookup returns CDR1 MNHEY and CDR2 SMNVEV (reference sequence). This CDR3 is built from 15 residues. With 8 bases clipped from V and 5 bases from J, the junction kept 13 bases outside the gene matches. As DNA, the CDR3 is TGTGCCAGCGGGGATTCCGGGACAGGGTCCCACGAGCAGTACTTC. Protein: CASGDSGTGSHEQYF.

V gene TRBV30 combines with J gene TRBJ1-1, with TRBD1 as a possible D gene (6 bases). V lost 2 bases, J lost 2 bases, and 12 bases lay in between. The germline V gene encodes CDR1 GTSNPN and CDR2 SVGIG (reference sequence). The length of the CDR3 is 14 residues. CDR3 nucleotides: TGTGCCTGGAGTTTAACGGGACATAACACTGAAGCTTTCTTT. Residues: CAWSLTGHNTEAFF.

The chain has TRBV30 and TRBJ1-1, with unresolved D. V was shortened by 4 bases and J by 5 bases, with 20 bases between the two germline ends. The germline V gene encodes CDR1 GTSNPN and CDR2 SVGIG (reference sequence). The CDR3 extends over 15 amino acids. The CDR3 DNA sequence: TGTGCCTGGACCCTGAGGGCAGTTGTAGCGACTGAAGCTTTCTTT. Translation gives CAWTLRAVVATEAFF.

The gene calls are TRBV30 and TRBJ1-1, with 8 bases identical to TRBD1. V lost 5 bases and J lost 1; bases outside the gene matches: 9. This CDR3 comprises 15 residues. Germline V gene data show CDR1 as GTSNPN and CDR2 as SVGIG (reference sequence). The CDR3 loop is CAWAAVDRGNTEAFF. The CDR3 coding sequence is TGTGCCTGGGCCGCGGTCGACAGGGGGAACACTGAAGCTTTCTTT.

The V gene is TRBV7-2, the J gene TRBJ2-5; 15 nucleotides align to TRBD2. The CDR3 spans 17 residues. V lost 6 bases and J lost 5; bases outside the gene matches: 10. Germline values: CDR1 SGHTA, CDR2 FQGNSA. Here the CDR3 DNA reads TGTGCCAGCAGTTCCGGGACTAGCGGGAGGACCCTGGAGACCCAGTACTTC. Encoded protein: CASSSGTSGRTLETQYF. Full variable domain (missing parts from reference TRBV7-2 and TRBJ2-5): GAGVSQSPSNKVTEKGKDVELRCDPISGHTALYWYRQSLGQGLEFLIYFQGNSAPDKSGLPSDRFSAERTGGSVSTLTIQRTQQEDSAVYLCASSSGTSGRTLETQYFGPGTRLLVL.